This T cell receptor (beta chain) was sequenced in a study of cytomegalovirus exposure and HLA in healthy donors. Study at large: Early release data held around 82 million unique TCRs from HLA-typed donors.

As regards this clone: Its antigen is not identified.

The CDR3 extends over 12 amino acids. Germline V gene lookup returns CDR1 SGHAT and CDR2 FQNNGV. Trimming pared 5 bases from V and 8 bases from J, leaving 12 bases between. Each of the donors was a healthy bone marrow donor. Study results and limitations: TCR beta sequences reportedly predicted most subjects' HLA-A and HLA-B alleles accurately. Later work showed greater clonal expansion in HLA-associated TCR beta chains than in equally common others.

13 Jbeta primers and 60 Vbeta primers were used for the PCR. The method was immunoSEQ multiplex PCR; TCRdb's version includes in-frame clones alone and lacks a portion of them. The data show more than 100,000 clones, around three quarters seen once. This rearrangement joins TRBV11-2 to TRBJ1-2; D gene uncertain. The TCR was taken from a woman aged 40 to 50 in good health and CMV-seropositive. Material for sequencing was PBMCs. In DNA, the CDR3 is TGTGCCAGCAGCAAAACACCGTACGGCTACACCTTC. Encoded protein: CASSKTPYGYTF.